Presented here are 24 T cell receptor beta chains from one specimen sequenced in a study of T cells in Graves' hyperthyroidism and ophthalmopathy. TCR beta CDR3 region amplification was performed from RNA transcripts. When the TCR CDR3 underwent first-round RT-PCR, the HTBI primer set was used. TCRdb used MiXCR to reprocess the multiplex PCR reads, holding one entry per CDR3 protein. The repertoire holds 20,000 to 30,000 distinct CDR3 sequences, with less than 65% as singletons. The sequenced sample was blood. The receptors derive from a woman in her 40s with Graves' hyperthyroidism that later progressed to Graves' ophthalmopathy.

CDR3 sequence reads: CASTWADSYEQYF. The CDR3 DNA reads as TGTGCCAGCACCTGGGCAGACAGCTACGAGCAGTACTTC. The chain joins TRBV2 to TRBJ2-7; D is perhaps TRBD1 (5 bases). This CDR3 has 13 residues. With 7 bases removed from V and 3 bases from J, the gap between germline ends came to 13 bases. Germline CDR1 SNHLY, CDR2 FYNNEI.

This clonotype was counted only a few times. The chain links TRBV19 to TRBJ2-7; a possible D gene is TRBD1 (6 bases). Trimming removed 5 bases at V and 5 bases at J, with 7 bases between. Per the germline V gene, CDR1 is LNHDA and CDR2 is SQIVND (reference sequence). CDR3 size: 11 residues. The chain's CDR3 is CASSYRDEQYF. CDR3 DNA sequence: TGTGCCAGTAGTTACAGGGACGAGCAGTACTTC.

By sample share, this clonotype is large. The CDR3, as DNA: TGTGCCACCAGCAGAGATAATAGCGGGAGTTACGAGCAGTACTTC. It specifies CATSRDNSGSYEQYF. The chain couples TRBV15 to TRBJ2-7; 9 nucleotides align to TRBD2. The CDR3 totals 15 residues. With 0 bases clipped from V and 4 bases from J, the junction kept 4 bases outside the gene matches. Germline CDR1 LNHNV, CDR2 YYDKDF (reference sequence).

The V call is TRBV5-1, the J call TRBJ2-3; 11 bases are shared with TRBD2. V was pared by 4 bases and J by 1 base, with 5 bases of the junction left unmatched. This CDR3 has 16 residues. Looked up from germline, CDR1 is SGHRS and CDR2 is YFSETQ. The chain's CDR3 is CASSPGTSGGTDTQYF. The CDR3 DNA is TGCGCCAGCAGCCCCGGGACTAGCGGAGGCACAGATACGCAGTATTTT.

This clonotype occurred a few times. A junction boundary mismatches the germline segment, possibly from a read error. J is TRBJ2-1 and V is TRBV7-7, with TRBD2 matching over 7 bases. The germline gives CDR1 SSHAT, CDR2 FNYEAQ (reference sequence). This CDR3 is 15 amino acids long. In nucleotides, the CDR3 is TGTGCTAGCAGCTTTGGACTAGACTCCTACAATGAGCAGTTCTTC. This gives the protein CASSFGLDSYNEQFF. Complete variable domain (other parts from reference TRBV7-7 and TRBJ2-1): GAGVSQSPRYKVTKRGQDVTLRCDPISSHATLYWYQQALGQGPEFLTYFNYEAQPDKSGLPSDRFSAERPEGSISTLTIQRTEQRDSAMYRCASSFGLDSYNEQFFGPGTRLTVL.

This sequence joins TRBV5-8 and TRBJ1-2, with TRBD1 matching 9 bases. Germline V CDR1 and CDR2: SGHTS, YDEGEE. The CDR3 sequence is 15 residues long. V gave up 3 bases and J gave up 8 bases; unmatched junction bases: 11. CDR3 residues: CASSSDGTGLNGYTF. As DNA, the CDR3 is TGTGCCAGCAGCTCCGATGGGACAGGGCTTAACGGCTACACCTTC.

In this sample, this clonotype is medium-sized (0.01 to 0.1%). The J gene is TRBJ2-7, the V gene TRBV2; 7 nucleotides align to TRBD2. J gave up 6 bases and V 6 bases, and 2 bases lay outside the gene matches. In germline, CDR1 is SNHLY, CDR2 FYNNEI. The CDR3 sequence is 11 residues long. CDR3 bases: TGTGCCAGCAGCCTAGCGGCCGAGCAGTACTTC. Its protein is CASSLAAEQYF.

Notes on this clonotype: This could be a read error, since a much larger clone is one nucleotide away. V usage is TRBV27 and J usage is TRBJ2-3; TRBD2 matches 12 bases. The V segment lost 4 bases and the J segment 5 bases; nucleotides outside the gene matches: 4. Germline CDR1 and CDR2: MNHEY and SMNVEV (reference sequence). The CDR3 length is 15 residues. The CDR3 DNA sequence: TGTGCCAGCAGTTCCGCGGGACTAGCGGGAGATACGCAGTATTTT. This gives the protein CASSSAGLAGDTQYF.

The chain joins TRBV7-9 to TRBJ2-1; 9 bases are shared with TRBD2. CDR1 is SEHNR and CDR2 is FQNEAQ in the germline V gene (reference sequence). This CDR3 region has 14 residues. Germline trimming cut 2 bases from V and 7 bases from J; bases unmatched to any gene: 3. The CDR3 DNA sequence: TGTGCCAGCAGCTTAATCGGACTAGCGAATGAGCAGTTCTTC. Its protein is CASSLIGLANEQFF.

The chain couples TRBV2 to TRBJ2-6; 7 nucleotides align to TRBD1. The junction had 4 bases not matched to a gene; V was cut back by 6 bases and J by 2 bases. Per the germline V gene, CDR1 is SNHLY and CDR2 is FYNNEI. This CDR3 has 15 residues. CDR3 protein: CASRVTGTGANVLTF. CDR3 nucleotides: TGTGCCAGCAGAGTGACAGGGACTGGGGCCAACGTCCTGACTTTC.

The table lists this clonotype with a few counts. The V call is TRBV7-6, the J call TRBJ1-1; no clear D gene. The ends were cut back, 7 bases at V and 3 bases at J, with 15 bases in the middle. Germline CDR1 reads SGHVS; CDR2 reads FNYEAQ. The CDR3 is made up of 14 amino acids. CDR3 sequence: CASTLGPRDTEAFF. The CDR3 coding sequence is TGTGCCAGCACCCTAGGGCCCCGGGACACTGAAGCTTTCTTT.

This clonotype has more than one count but fewer than ten. The V call is TRBV7-3, the J call TRBJ2-1; D unresolved. Trimming took 5 bases from V and 8 from J, leaving 10 bases between them. CDR3 length: 12 amino acids. The germline gives CDR1 SGHTA, CDR2 FQGTGA. CDR3 nucleotide sequence: TGTGCCAGCAGCCAAGACTGGCATGAGCAGTTCTTC. Amino acid sequence: CASSQDWHEQFF.

The CDR3 loop is CASSELRNTEAFF. The CDR3 nucleotides are TGTGCCAGCAGTGAATTGAGAAACACTGAAGCTTTCTTT. J is TRBJ1-1 and V is TRBV2; D remains unclear. Trimming removed 2 bases at V and 2 bases at J, with 6 bases between. Germline V gene data show CDR1 as SNHLY and CDR2 as FYNNEI. The CDR3 loop spans 13 amino acids.

The genes are TRBV2 and TRBJ1-4; possibly TRBD1 for D (5 bases). The CDR3 is 16 amino acids. V was pared by 2 bases and J by 8 bases, with 18 bases between. Germline CDR1 and CDR2: SNHLY and FYNNEI. CDR3 bases: TGTGCCAGCAGTGAAACCCCCGTCGGCAGGGAGGAAAAACTGTTTTTT. Its protein is CASSETPVGREEKLFF.

This chain connects TRBV2 to TRBJ1-1, with a tentative D call TRBD1 (6 bases). Per the germline V gene, CDR1 is SNHLY and CDR2 is FYNNEI. The CDR3 extends over 15 amino acids. Trimming stripped 4 bases from V and 1 base from J, with 13 bases between. CDR3 in DNA: TGTGCCAGCAGTGTTCCGGGGGGGGCGAACACTGAAGCTTTCTTT. This encodes CASSVPGGANTEAFF.

A note on this clonotype: Compared with germline, one end of the junction differs, possibly owing to a read error. The chain recombines TRBV7-8 with TRBJ1-5, with D unresolved. Germline loops: CDR1 SGHVS, CDR2 FQNEAQ. This CDR3 region has 14 residues. CDR3 residues: CASSRVARSQPQHF. In nucleotides, the CDR3 is TGCGCCAGCAGCCGAGTCGCTCGCAGTCAGCCCCAACATTTT.

This clonotype showed up just a few times. This chain joins TRBV2 and TRBJ2-1; tentatively, D is TRBD1 or TRBD2 (7 bases each). CDR1 and CDR2 from the germline V gene are SNHLY and FYNNEI. The V end lost 7 bases, the J end lost 4 bases, and 17 bases lay between the germline ends. The CDR3 covers 15 residues. CDR3 sequence (DNA): TGTGCCAGCACAAAGGGAGGGACAGTATACAATGAGCAGTTCTTC. This codes for CASTKGGTVYNEQFF.

With respect to this clonotype: At one of its ends the junction is not consistent with the germline gene, which may arise from a read error. This chain links TRBV9 with TRBJ2-3; 7 nucleotides agree with TRBD2. CDR3 length: 16 residues. Germline V gives CDR1 SGDLS, CDR2 YYNGEE. CDR3 loop: CASSSGTIGFADTQYF. CDR3 DNA sequence: TGTGCCAGCAGCTCCGGGACTATCGGTTTTGCAGATACACAGTATTTT.

As to this clonotype: The junction differs from germline at one of its ends, possibly a read error. The V gene is TRBV7-6, the J gene TRBJ1-4; no definite D call. The length of the CDR3 is 14 residues. The germline V gene encodes CDR1 SGHVS and CDR2 FNYEAQ. This chain's CDR3 is CASSSDGTNEKLFF. DNA for the CDR3: TGTGCCAGCAGTTCTGACGGAACAAATGAAAAACTTTTTTTT.

This chain connects TRBV5-5 to TRBJ2-5; D unclear. V was shortened by 0 bases and J by 6 bases, with 9 bases between the two germline ends. CDR1 is SGHKS, CDR2 YYEKEE, per germline (reference sequence). The CDR3 is 13 amino acids. CDR3 sequence: CASSLGVSQTQYF. CDR3 coding DNA: TGTGCCAGCAGCTTGGGAGTTAGTCAGACCCAGTACTTC.

This clonotype has at least ten counts. CDR3 protein: CASSPRGQVFYEQYF. CDR3 sequence (DNA): TGTGCCAGCAGTCCGCGGGGACAGGTTTTCTACGAGCAGTACTTC. The chain carries TRBV12-3 or TRBV12-4 and TRBJ2-7, with 8 bases matching TRBD1. The trim removed 5 bases at V and 3 bases at J, leaving 9 bases unmatched. CDR3 length: 15 amino acids.

In this sample, this clonotype is medium-sized. This chain connects TRBV10-3 to TRBJ2-1; 8 bases line up with TRBD2. CDR1 is ENHRY and CDR2 is SYGVKD in the germline V gene. The V segment lost 2 bases and the J segment 9 bases; nucleotides outside the gene matches: 9. CDR3 length equals 15 residues. The CDR3 is CAISEQTGGLGEQFF. DNA of the CDR3: TGTGCCATCAGTGAGCAAACGGGAGGGCTAGGTGAGCAGTTCTTC.

This clonotype was seen at least ten times. V usage is TRBV6-4 and J usage is TRBJ2-1; TRBD2 is a possible D gene (6 bases). V shed 0 bases and J shed 2 bases, with 8 bases lying between them. Germline CDR1 reads MRHNA; CDR2 reads SNTAGT. CDR3 size: 15 residues. The CDR3 is CASSDSWEAYNEQFF. CDR3 DNA sequence: TGTGCCAGCAGTGACTCTTGGGAGGCCTACAATGAGCAGTTCTTC.

The CDR3 region is CASSQGPTYQETQYF. CDR3 sequence (DNA): TGCGCCAGCAGCCAAGGGCCCACGTACCAAGAGACCCAGTACTTC. The chain joins TRBV4-1 to TRBJ2-5; D remains ambiguous. The germline V and J ends were trimmed by 1 base and 0 bases, with 9 bases remaining between them. The CDR3 extends over 15 amino acids. The germline V gene encodes CDR1 MGHRA and CDR2 YSYEKL.